The 18 T cell receptor beta chains reported below all come from one sample, sequenced in a study of CD8 T cells in Susac syndrome. Random hexamers were used to reverse transcribe an amount of roughly 0.45 to 1 ug RNA. Using its own MiXCR run on the immunoSEQ multiplex PCR reads, TCRdb lists one record per CDR3 protein. The repertoire consists of about 200,000 distinct CDR3 sequences, with 95% occurring once and the leading ten covering around 0.082%. The sequenced material came from CD4+ T cells from PBMCs. The receptors were gathered from a human donor with multiple sclerosis.

The genes are TRBV12-3 or TRBV12-4 and TRBJ1-5; weak D call: TRBD1 (5 bases). The CDR3 totals 14 residues. Trimming left V 6 bases short and J 7 bases short, with 16 bases between. For the CDR3, the DNA is TGTGCCAGCAGCCGACACCAGGGAGGCCAGCCCCAGCATTTT. It is translated as CASSRHQGGQPQHF.

The chain employs TRBV14 and TRBJ2-1; D may be TRBD1 or TRBD2 (5 bases each). V lost 2 bases and J 0 bases, leaving 14 bases between the germline ends. The CDR3 sequence is 17 residues long. CDR1 is SGHDN, CDR2 FVKESK, per germline. CDR3 nucleotides: TGTGCCAGCAGCCAACGGGACCCAGGCAGCTCCTACAATGAGCAGTTCTTC. This sequence encodes CASSQRDPGSSYNEQFF.

This clonotype was picked up one time. The genes are TRBV12-3 or TRBV12-4 and TRBJ1-5, with a tentative D call TRBD1 (5 bases). The CDR3 loop spans 15 amino acids. Deletions cut 3 bases from V and 2 bases from J, with 11 bases between. The DNA of the CDR3 is TGTGCCAGCAGTTTTGGAGGGGATGGCAATCAGCCCCAGCATTTT. Protein product: CASSFGGDGNQPQHF.

The chain is built from TRBV20-1 and TRBJ2-1; D remains unclear. The CDR3 consists of 10 residues. Trimming took off 8 bases at V and 8 bases at J, with 10 bases between the two ends. In germline, CDR1 is DFQATT, CDR2 SNEGSKA (reference sequence). The CDR3: CSPLRDEQFF. The CDR3, as DNA: TGCAGTCCCCTACGGGATGAGCAGTTCTTC.

The rearrangement joins TRBV9 to TRBJ2-7; TRBD1 is a possible D gene (6 bases). The CDR3 loop spans 15 amino acids. V lost 0 bases to trimming and J lost 4 bases, with 14 bases between them. CDR1 SGDLS and CDR2 YYNGEE come from the germline V gene. The CDR3, as DNA: TGTGCCAGCAGCGTAGCAGGGGCTCCCCGGTACGAGCAGTACTTC. It encodes CASSVAGAPRYEQYF. The variable domain in full, with the rest retrieved from reference TRBV9 and TRBJ2-7, is DSGVTQTPKHLITATGQRVTLRCSPRSGDLSVYWYQQSLDQGLQFLIQYYNGEERAKGNILERFSAQQFPDLHSELNLSSLELGDSALYFCASSVAGAPRYEQYFGPGTRLTVT.

CDR3 in amino acids: CSAIRDRGFISETQYF. CDR3 coding DNA: TGCAGTGCCATACGGGACAGGGGATTTATTTCAGAGACCCAGTACTTC. The chain is built from TRBV20-1 and TRBJ2-5, with TRBD1 matching over 10 bases. V gave up 6 bases and J gave up 4 bases; unmatched junction bases: 14. Germline CDR1 DFQATT, CDR2 SNEGSKA (reference sequence). CDR3 length: 16 residues.

CDR3 residues: CASSAPGYYEQYF. For the CDR3, the DNA is TGTGCCAGCAGTGCTCCGGGCTACTACGAGCAGTACTTC. V and J are TRBV2 and TRBJ2-7; no reliable D call. The CDR3 consists of 13 residues. Germline CDR1 is SNHLY and CDR2 is FYNNEI. V was pared by 4 bases and J by 3 bases, with 10 bases between.

This chain uses TRBV30 with TRBJ2-3; D is undetermined. The germline CDR1 and CDR2 sequences are GTSNPN and SVGIG (reference sequence). The CDR3 has 13 amino acids. With 4 bases removed from V and 7 bases from J, the gap between germline ends came to 15 bases. As DNA, the CDR3 is TGTGCCTGGAAAATCTCTCCAAGGTATACGCAGTATTTT. Translation: CAWKISPRYTQYF.

V and J are TRBV7-9 and TRBJ2-7; 7 bases map to TRBD2. Unmatched junction bases numbered 0, after V lost 4 bases and J lost 3 bases. CDR3 length: 12 amino acids. Germline V gene lookup returns CDR1 SEHNR and CDR2 FQNEAQ (reference sequence). CDR3 region: CASSWTSYEQYF. CDR3 coding DNA: TGTGCCAGCAGCTGGACTAGCTACGAGCAGTACTTC.

The CDR3 region is CASSDTEAFF. CDR3 DNA: TGTGCCAGCAGTGACACTGAAGCTTTCTTT. The V gene is TRBV6-1, the J gene TRBJ1-1; no clear D gene. V lost 3 bases and J lost 4, with 0 bases in between. The CDR3 covers 10 residues. Germline V lookup: CDR1 MNHNS, CDR2 SASEGT.

The chain links TRBV30 to TRBJ1-2, with unresolved D. Germline CDR1 is GTSNPN and CDR2 is SVGIG (reference sequence). Trimming took 1 base from V and 3 from J, leaving 6 bases between them. CDR3 length: 12 residues. The CDR3 nucleotides are TGTGCCTGGAGTGCGACCTACTATGGCTACACCTTC. Translating it yields CAWSATYYGYTF. Filled out from reference TRBV30 and TRBJ1-2, the complete variable domain reads SQTIHQWPATLVQPVGSPLSLECTVEGTSNPNLYWYRQAAGRGLQLLFYSVGIGQISSEVPQNLSASRPQDRQFILSSKKLLLSDSGFYLCAWSATYYGYTFGSGTRLTVV.

The rearrangement uses TRBV12-3 or TRBV12-4 and TRBJ2-4, with 9 bases aligning to TRBD1. J gave up 7 bases and V 5 bases, and 9 bases lay outside the gene matches. This CDR3 has 15 residues. Here the CDR3 reads CASSLRIGQGNIQYF. The CDR3 DNA follows: TGTGCCAGCAGTCTCCGAATCGGACAGGGGAACATTCAGTACTTC.

The V call is TRBV29-1, the J call TRBJ2-1; a possible D gene is TRBD1 (6 bases). The CDR3 length is 11 residues. CDR1 and CDR2 (germline): SQVTM, ANQGSEA. CDR3 DNA sequence: TGCGAGGGGGTTGTCTACAATGAGCAGTTCTTC. This encodes CEGVVYNEQFF.

The gene calls are TRBV10-3 and TRBJ1-1; 10 bases are shared with TRBD1. Trimming at V came to 7 bases and at J to 5 bases, leaving 4 bases not matched to a gene. Germline V gene data show CDR1 as ENHRY and CDR2 as SYGVKD. CDR3 length: 13 residues. CDR3 nucleotide sequence: TGTGCCATCAACCGGGACAGGGGAACTGAAGCTTTCTTT. As protein: CAINRDRGTEAFF.

The CDR3 DNA reads TGTGCCAGTAGTAACGGGCCCCGAGGGAAGACTGAAGCTTTCTTT. This codes for CASSNGPRGKTEAFF. The V and J genes are TRBV19 and TRBJ1-1, with D hard to call. The CDR3 sequence is 15 residues long. The V gene's germline CDR1 is LNHDA and CDR2 SQIVND (reference sequence). Trimming removed 4 bases from V and 5 bases from J, with 17 bases in between.

The CDR3 region has the DNA TGTGCCAGCAGCGTATTCGGGGGAGGCACAGATACGCAGTATTTT. Protein sequence: CASSVFGGGTDTQYF. The V call is TRBV9, the J call TRBJ2-3; maybe TRBD2 (6 bases). The V end lost 1 base, the J end lost 1 base, and 10 bases lay between the germline ends. Germline V gene sequence: CDR1 SGDLS, CDR2 YYNGEE. This CDR3 contains 15 residues. Drawing the rest from reference TRBV9 and TRBJ2-3, the complete variable domain is DSGVTQTPKHLITATGQRVTLRCSPRSGDLSVYWYQQSLDQGLQFLIQYYNGEERAKGNILERFSAQQFPDLHSELNLSSLELGDSALYFCASSVFGGGTDTQYFGPGTRLTVL.

This clonotype was detected only once. The rearrangement uses TRBV6-5 and TRBJ1-6, with D possibly TRBD1 on 6 matching bases. Trimming stripped 2 bases from V and 7 bases from J, with 12 bases between. CDR3 size: 15 residues. From germline, CDR1 is MNHEY and CDR2 SVGAGI. Here the CDR3 reads CASSYRRTANSPLHF. In DNA, the CDR3 is TGTGCCAGCAGTTACCGTCGGACAGCAAATTCACCCCTCCACTTT.

The chain links TRBV20-1 to TRBJ1-2; tentative D call: TRBD1 (6 bases). The CDR3 runs to 11 residues. Between the trimmed V and J ends, which lost 6 bases and 7 bases, there was a span of 12 bases. Germline V gene lookup returns CDR1 DFQATT and CDR2 SNEGSKA (reference sequence). The CDR3 DNA reads TGCAGTGCGAGAAGAGGGGGTGGCTACACCTTC. It encodes CSARRGGGYTF.